This T cell receptor beta chain appears in the sequencing data of a study of shared clonotypes between healthy human individuals. Whole-study results and caveats: Naive subsets tended to show greater estimated richness than memory subsets. Non-shared clonotypes displayed generation probabilities falling below those of clonotypes present in all four donors.

In the case of this clone: Antigen unknown.

Looked up from germline, CDR1 is MNHEY and CDR2 is SMNVEV (reference sequence). The CDR3 runs 13 residues. The V and J ends lost 6 bases and 8 bases respectively, with 14 bases between them. Sequenced by immunoSEQ multiplex PCR; TCRdb stores in-frame clones only, minus some. Altogether some 2,100,000 clones are present, 93% being singletons, with the ten largest covering 1.7%. Naive CD8 populations comprised CD45RO-negative cells positively selected for CCR7, excluding terminally differentiated effector memory CD45RA+ cells. There were only Caucasian adults among the donors, and all lived in Nashville, Tennessee.

The chain uses TRBV27 and TRBJ2-1; no definite D call. The origin of this receptor is a man aged 18 to 29 in good health. Some clones in this sample may be carry-over from other donors' samples. Sample: naive CD8+ T cells from PBMCs. The CDR3 spells CASRKARSDEQFF. The CDR3 DNA sequence: TGTGCCAGCAGGAAGGCTAGATCAGATGAGCAGTTCTTC.